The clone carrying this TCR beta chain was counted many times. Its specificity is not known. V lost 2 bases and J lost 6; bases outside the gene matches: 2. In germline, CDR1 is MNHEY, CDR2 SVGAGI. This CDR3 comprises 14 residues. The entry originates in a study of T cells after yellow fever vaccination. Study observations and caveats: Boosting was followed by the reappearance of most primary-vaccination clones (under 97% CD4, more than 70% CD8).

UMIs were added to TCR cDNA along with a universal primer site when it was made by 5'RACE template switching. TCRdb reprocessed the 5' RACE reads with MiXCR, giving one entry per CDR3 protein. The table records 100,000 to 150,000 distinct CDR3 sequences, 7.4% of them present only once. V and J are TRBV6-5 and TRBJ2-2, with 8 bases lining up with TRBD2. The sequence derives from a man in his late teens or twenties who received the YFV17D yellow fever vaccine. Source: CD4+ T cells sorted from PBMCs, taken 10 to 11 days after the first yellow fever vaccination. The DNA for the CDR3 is TGTGCCAGCAGTTACCTGCGGGGGGCCGGGGAGCTGTTTTTT. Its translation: CASSYLRGAGELFF.